These 9 T cell receptor beta chains originate from one sample sequenced in a study of PD-1 blockade in classical Hodgkin lymphoma. Generated by immunoSEQ multiplex PCR, the TCRdb table keeps only in-frame clones and is missing some. The top ten hold about 8% of the sample, which has roughly 7,000 clones, 78% seen once. Time point of the sample: newly diagnosed, previously untreated cHL patient sample. Sample: peripheral blood mononuclear cells (PBMCs). These receptors were obtained from a human donor with classical Hodgkin lymphoma.

The V and J genes are TRBV7-2 and TRBJ2-5; D unclear. CDR1 is SGHTA, CDR2 FQGNSA, per germline. The CDR3 runs to 13 residues. V shed 5 bases and J shed 0 bases, with 7 bases lying between them. The CDR3 coding sequence is TGTGCCAGCAGCCGAGACAACCAAGAGACCCAGTACTTC. Translation: CASSRDNQETQYF.

The V and J genes are TRBV6-6 and TRBJ1-3; D not certain. The V gene lost 2 bases and the J gene lost 0 bases, with 8 bases spanning the gap. This CDR3 is 15 amino acids long. Germline V gene data show CDR1 as MNHNY and CDR2 as SVGAGI (reference sequence). The CDR3 DNA reads TGTGCCAGCAGTTACGATTACAGCTCTGGAAACACCATATATTTT. It codes for CASSYDYSSGNTIYF.

V usage is TRBV28 and J usage is TRBJ2-7; weak D call: TRBD2 (6 bases). CDR3 length: 14 amino acids. From germline, CDR1 is MDHEN and CDR2 SYDVKM. V was cut by 6 bases and J by 3 bases, with 15 bases left in between. The CDR3 bases are TGTGCCAGCAGGCTCCGGGACTCTTTCTACGAGCAGTACTTC. The encoded protein is CASRLRDSFYEQYF.

V usage is TRBV6-6 and J usage is TRBJ2-7, with D perhaps matching TRBD1 (6 bases). Trimming shortened V by 6 bases and J by 4 bases, and 10 bases separated the two germline ends. The CDR3 runs to 12 residues. CDR1 is MNHNY and CDR2 is SVGAGI in the germline V gene (reference sequence). Written as DNA, the CDR3 is TGTGCCAGCAGCCCCGACAGGTACGAGCAGTACTTC. Amino acids: CASSPDRYEQYF.

In nucleotides, the CDR3 is TGTGCCAGCTCGTCGGGACTAGAGGTATACAATGAGCAGTTCTTC. It is translated as CASSSGLEVYNEQFF. This sequence joins TRBV2 and TRBJ2-1, with 8 bases fitting TRBD2. Per the germline V gene, CDR1 is SNHLY and CDR2 is FYNNEI. This CDR3 comprises 15 residues. The ends lost 8 bases at V and 4 bases at J; junction bases unmatched: 10.

V gene TRBV5-1 combines with J gene TRBJ2-6; no reliable D call. Deletions cut 0 bases from V and 4 bases from J, with 11 bases between. CDR1 SGHRS and CDR2 YFSETQ come from the germline V gene. The CDR3 runs 16 residues. The CDR3 nucleotides are TGCGCCAGCAGCTTGGCCCCTTCGTTAGGGGCCAACGTCCTGACTTTC. Encoded protein: CASSLAPSLGANVLTF.

The V and J genes are TRBV2 and TRBJ1-4; TRBD1 matches 8 bases. Germline CDR1 is SNHLY and CDR2 is FYNNEI. The CDR3 extends over 16 amino acids. V was clipped by 9 bases and J by 4 bases; unmatched bases: 13. The CDR3 DNA is TGTGCCAGTCTCCGGGACAGGATAGGGTTTAATGAAAAACTGTTTTTT. Its protein is CASLRDRIGFNEKLFF.

The chain recombines TRBV11-2 with TRBJ2-2; no reliable D call. Germline assignment: CDR1 SGHAT and CDR2 FQNNGV. Trimming pared 5 bases from V and 6 bases from J, leaving 10 bases between. The CDR3 length is 13 residues. DNA for the CDR3: TGTGCCAGCAGCCCCCCCCGCGCCGGGGAGCTGTTTTTT. This gives the protein CASSPPRAGELFF.

Sample share makes this clone large (0.1 to 1%). The CDR3 reads CASSPFGGLAGYNEQFF. CDR3 coding DNA: TGTGCCAGCAGCCCCTTCGGGGGACTAGCGGGGTACAATGAGCAGTTCTTC. The chain has TRBV7-9 and TRBJ2-1; 13 bases line up with TRBD2. CDR1 is SEHNR and CDR2 is FQNEAQ in the germline V gene (reference sequence). Unmatched junction bases numbered 8, after V lost 5 bases and J lost 4 bases. The length of the CDR3 is 17 residues.